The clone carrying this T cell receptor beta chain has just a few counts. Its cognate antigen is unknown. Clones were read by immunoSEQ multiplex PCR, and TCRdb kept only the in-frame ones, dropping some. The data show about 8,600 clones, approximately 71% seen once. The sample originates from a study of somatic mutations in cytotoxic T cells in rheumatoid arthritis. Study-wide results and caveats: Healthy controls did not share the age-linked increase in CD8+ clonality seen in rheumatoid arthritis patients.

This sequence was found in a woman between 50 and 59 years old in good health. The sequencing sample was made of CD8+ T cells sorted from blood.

CDR3 protein: CASSSAMTSGGDEQYF. The DNA for the CDR3 is TGCGCCAGCAGCTCCGCTATGACTAGCGGGGGAGACGAGCAGTACTTC. The genes are TRBV4-1 and TRBJ2-7, with 12 bases that match TRBD2. CDR1 and CDR2 (germline): MGHRA, YSYEKL. With V trimmed by 5 bases and J by 5 bases, 10 bases remained unmatched. The CDR3 has 16 amino acids.